This T cell receptor beta chain appears in the sequencing data of a study of blood T cell repertoires in COVID-19. Produced via immunoSEQ multiplex PCR; TCRdb's table is partial and in-frame only. The sample yields roughly 120,000 clones, roughly 83% seen once. The V end lost 4 bases, the J end lost 2 bases, and 6 bases lay between the germline ends. The CDR3 is 12 residues long. Germline V gene lookup returns CDR1 DFQATT and CDR2 SNEGSKA (reference sequence). The V and J genes are TRBV20-1 and TRBJ1-5; D is undetermined. This sequence was found in a man aged 30-40 years with acute or convalescent COVID-19. Sample: peripheral blood. The CDR3, as DNA: TGCAGTGCTATTGACGGCAATCAGCCCCAGCATTTT. Residues: CSAIDGNQPQHF.